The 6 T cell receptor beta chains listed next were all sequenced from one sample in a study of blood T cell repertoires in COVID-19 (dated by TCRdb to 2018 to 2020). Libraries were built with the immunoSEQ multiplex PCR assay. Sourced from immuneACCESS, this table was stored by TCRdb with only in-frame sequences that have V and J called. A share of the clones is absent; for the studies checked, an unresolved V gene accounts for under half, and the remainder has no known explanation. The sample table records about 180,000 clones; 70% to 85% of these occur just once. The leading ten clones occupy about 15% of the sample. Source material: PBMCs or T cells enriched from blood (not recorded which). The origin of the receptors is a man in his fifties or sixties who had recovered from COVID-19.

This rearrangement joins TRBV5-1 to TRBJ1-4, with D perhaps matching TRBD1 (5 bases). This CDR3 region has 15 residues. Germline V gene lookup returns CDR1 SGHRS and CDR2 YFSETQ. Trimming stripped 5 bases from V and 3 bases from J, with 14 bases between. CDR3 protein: CASREGRGPNEKLFF. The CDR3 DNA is TGCGCCAGCAGGGAGGGACGGGGCCCTAATGAAAAACTGTTTTTT.

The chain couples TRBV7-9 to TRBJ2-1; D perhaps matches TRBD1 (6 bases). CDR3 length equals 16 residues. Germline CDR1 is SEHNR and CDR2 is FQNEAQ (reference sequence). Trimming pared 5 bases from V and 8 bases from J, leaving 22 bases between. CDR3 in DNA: TGTGCCAGCAGCCAGAACGGACAGTTTCCTCATGATGAGCAGTTCTTC. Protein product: CASSQNGQFPHDEQFF.

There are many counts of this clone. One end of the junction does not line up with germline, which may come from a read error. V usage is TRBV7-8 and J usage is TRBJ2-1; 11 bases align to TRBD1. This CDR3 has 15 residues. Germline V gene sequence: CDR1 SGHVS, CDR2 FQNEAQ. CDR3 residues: CASNLEGQGVNEQFF. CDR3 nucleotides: TGTGCCAGCAACTTAGAGGGACAGGGGGTAAATGAGCAGTTCTTC.

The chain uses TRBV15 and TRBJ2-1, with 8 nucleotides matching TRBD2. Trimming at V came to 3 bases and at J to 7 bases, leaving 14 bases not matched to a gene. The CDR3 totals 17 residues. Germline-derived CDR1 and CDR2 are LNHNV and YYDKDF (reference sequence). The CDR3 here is CATSRPASGLGWNEQFF. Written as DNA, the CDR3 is TGTGCCACCAGCAGGCCGGCCTCGGGACTAGGATGGAATGAGCAGTTCTTC.

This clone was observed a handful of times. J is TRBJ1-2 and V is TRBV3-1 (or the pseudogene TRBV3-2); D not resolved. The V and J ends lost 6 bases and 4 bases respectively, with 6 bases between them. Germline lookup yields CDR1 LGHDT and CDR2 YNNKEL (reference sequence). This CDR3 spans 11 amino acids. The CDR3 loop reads CASSTAYGYTF. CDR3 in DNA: TGTGCCAGCAGTACAGCCTATGGCTACACCTTC.

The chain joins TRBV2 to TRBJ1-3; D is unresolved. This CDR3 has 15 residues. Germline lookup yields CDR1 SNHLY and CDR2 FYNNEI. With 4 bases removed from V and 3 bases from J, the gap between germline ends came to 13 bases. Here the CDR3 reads CASSVAGSSGNTIYF. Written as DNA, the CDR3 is TGTGCCAGCAGTGTCGCCGGGTCAAGTGGAAACACCATATATTTT.